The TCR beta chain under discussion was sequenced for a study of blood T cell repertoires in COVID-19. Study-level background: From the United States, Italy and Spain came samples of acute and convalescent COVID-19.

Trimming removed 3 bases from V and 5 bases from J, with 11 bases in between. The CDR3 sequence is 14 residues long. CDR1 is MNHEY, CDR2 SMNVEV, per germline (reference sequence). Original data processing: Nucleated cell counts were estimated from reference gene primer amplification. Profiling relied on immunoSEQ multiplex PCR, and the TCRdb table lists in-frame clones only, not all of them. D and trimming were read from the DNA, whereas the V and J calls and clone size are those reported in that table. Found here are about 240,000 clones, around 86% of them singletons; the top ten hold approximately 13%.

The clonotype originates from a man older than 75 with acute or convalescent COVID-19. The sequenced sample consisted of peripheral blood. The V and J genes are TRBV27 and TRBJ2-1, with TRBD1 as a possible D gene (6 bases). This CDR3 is CASSFAGANNEQFF. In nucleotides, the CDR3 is TGTGCCAGCAGTTTTGCAGGGGCGAACAATGAGCAGTTCTTC.